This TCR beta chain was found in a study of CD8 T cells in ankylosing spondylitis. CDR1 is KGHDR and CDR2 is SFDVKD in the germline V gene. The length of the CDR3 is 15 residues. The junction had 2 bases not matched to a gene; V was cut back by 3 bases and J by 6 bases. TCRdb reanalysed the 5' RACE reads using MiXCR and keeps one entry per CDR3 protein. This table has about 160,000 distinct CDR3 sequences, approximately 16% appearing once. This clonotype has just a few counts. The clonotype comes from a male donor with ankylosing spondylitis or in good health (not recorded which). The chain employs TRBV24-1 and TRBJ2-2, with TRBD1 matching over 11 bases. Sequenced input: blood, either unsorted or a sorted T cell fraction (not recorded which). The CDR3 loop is CATSDGTGGPGELFF. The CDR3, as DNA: TGTGCCACCAGTGATGGGACAGGGGGTCCCGGGGAGCTGTTTTTT.